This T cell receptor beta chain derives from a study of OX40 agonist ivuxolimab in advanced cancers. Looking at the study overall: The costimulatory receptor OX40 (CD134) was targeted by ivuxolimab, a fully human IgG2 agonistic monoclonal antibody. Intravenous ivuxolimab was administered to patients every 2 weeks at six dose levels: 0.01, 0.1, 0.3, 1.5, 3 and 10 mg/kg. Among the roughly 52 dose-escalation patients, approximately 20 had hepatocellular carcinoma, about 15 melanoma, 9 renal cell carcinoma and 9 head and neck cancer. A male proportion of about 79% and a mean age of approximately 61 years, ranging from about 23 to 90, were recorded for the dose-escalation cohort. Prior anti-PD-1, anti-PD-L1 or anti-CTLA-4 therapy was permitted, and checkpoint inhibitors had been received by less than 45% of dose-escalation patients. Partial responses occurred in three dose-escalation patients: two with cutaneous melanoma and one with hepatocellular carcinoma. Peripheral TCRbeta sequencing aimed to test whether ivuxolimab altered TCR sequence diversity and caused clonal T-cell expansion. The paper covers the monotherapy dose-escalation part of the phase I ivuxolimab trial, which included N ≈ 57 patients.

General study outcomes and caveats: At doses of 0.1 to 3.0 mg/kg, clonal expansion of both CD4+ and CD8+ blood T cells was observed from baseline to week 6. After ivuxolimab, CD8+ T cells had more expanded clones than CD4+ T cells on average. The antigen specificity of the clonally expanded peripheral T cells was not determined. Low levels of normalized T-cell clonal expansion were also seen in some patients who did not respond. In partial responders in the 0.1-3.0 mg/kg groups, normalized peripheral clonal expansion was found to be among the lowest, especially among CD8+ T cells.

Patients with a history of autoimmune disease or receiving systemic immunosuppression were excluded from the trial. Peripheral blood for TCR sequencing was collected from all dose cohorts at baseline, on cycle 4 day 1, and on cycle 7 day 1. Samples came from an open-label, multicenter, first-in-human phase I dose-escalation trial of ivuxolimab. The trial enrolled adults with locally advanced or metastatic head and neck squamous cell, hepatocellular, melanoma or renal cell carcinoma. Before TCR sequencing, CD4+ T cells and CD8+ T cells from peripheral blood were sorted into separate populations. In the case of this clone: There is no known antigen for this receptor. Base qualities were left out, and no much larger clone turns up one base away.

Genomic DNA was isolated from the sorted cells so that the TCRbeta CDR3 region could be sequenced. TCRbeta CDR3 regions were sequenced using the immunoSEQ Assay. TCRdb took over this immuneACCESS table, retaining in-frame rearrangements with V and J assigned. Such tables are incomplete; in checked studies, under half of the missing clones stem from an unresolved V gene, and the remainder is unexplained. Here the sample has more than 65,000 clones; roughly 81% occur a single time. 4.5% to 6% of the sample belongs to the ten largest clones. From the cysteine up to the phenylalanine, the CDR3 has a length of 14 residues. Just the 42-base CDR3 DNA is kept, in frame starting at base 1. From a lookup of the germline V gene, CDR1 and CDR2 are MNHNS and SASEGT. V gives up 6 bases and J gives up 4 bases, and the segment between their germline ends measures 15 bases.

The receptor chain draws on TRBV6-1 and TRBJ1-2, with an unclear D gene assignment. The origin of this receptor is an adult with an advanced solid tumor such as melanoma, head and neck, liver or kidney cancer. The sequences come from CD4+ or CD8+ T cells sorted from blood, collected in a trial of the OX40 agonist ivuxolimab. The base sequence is TGTGCCAGCAGATCGACGGTAGAGACCTATGGCTACACCTTC. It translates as CASRSTVETYGYTF.